This T cell receptor beta chain was found in a study of blood T cell repertoires in COVID-19 (dated by TCRdb to about 2020). Turning to the overall study: Samples covering the acute and convalescent phases of COVID-19 were provided by collaborators in the United States, Italy and Spain. The prospective study material was composed of cDNA or gDNA derived from T cells, B-cell-depleted T cells, or PBMCs. The dataset comprised deeply sampled blood TCRbeta repertoires from subjects exposed to, actively infected with, or recovered from COVID-19. A freely available public database, intended as a resource for researchers studying the immune response to SARS-CoV-2, is where the repertoires were released. Samples came from the ongoing ImmuneRACE study (first 160 participants) plus 1,254 subjects from 6 global collaborators. Nearly every sample came with metadata listing a de-identified subject ID, COVID-19 status, age in years and sex. Where available, HLA class I and class II types were obtained from metadata supplied by the sample provider rather than from assay-based typing.

In Seattle, one collaborating source enrolled patients while the infection was active and tracked those patients longitudinally over the course of disease. The collaborating institutions used their own protocols to collect whole blood in K2EDTA tubes. For TCRbeta analysis, collaborators shipped samples as frozen whole blood, isolated PBMCs, or DNA extracted from either of those sample types. The paper's findings and limits, for the study overall: The quantity of clinical and demographic metadata differed by source and by participant and was supplied without curation.

TCRbeta CDR3 regions were amplified from genomic DNA by means of the immunoSEQ Assay, a bias-controlled multiplex PCR. The original pipeline was this. Within the assay, amplification of reference gene primers was used to estimate how many nucleated cells each sample contained. To quantify the absolute abundance of each unique TCRbeta CDR3 rearrangement, sequence reads were collapsed and filtered. Productive Simpson clonality was computed per sample as the square root of Simpson's diversity index over productive rearrangements. TCRdb retrieved this table from immuneACCESS and kept in-frame rearrangements only. Not all clones are present; in checked studies, unresolved V genes account for under half, and no reason is known for the remainder. V and J calls and clone size are given by that table; D and trimming were obtained from the DNA. In this sample the table shows fewer than 350,000 clones, roughly nine tenths of which occur a single time. Approximately 12% of the sample is taken by the ten largest.

Concerning this clone itself: This clone's antigen is unknown. Qualities for individual bases were not recorded, and no much larger clone is one base off.

CDR1 and CDR2 (LGHDT, YNNKEL) derive from the germline V gene (reference sequence). The CDR3 has 14 amino acids, counting the end cysteine and phenylalanine. Just CDR3 DNA is preserved here, 42 bases in frame from base 1. The germline ends are 15 bases apart after V is trimmed by 4 bases and J by 5 bases. The source material was peripheral blood. The clonotype was recovered from a woman younger than 45 with COVID-19, enrolled during active disease. Here the chain combines TRBV3-1 (or the pseudogene TRBV3-2) and TRBJ2-7; TRBD1 is possibly the D segment (5 matching bases). The CDR3 corresponds to CASSLLQGVDEQYF. Here is the DNA: TGTGCCAGCAGCCTCCTCCAGGGTGTGGACGAGCAGTACTTC.